These T cell receptor beta chains were read from a single sample in a study of response to subunit inactivated influenza vaccine. MiXCR, run by TCRdb on the RT-PCR reads, gives a single entry per CDR3 protein. The sample holds hundreds of thousands of distinct CDR3 sequences, about 7.6% seen once. The material sequenced was PBMCs from blood, taken around 25 months after vaccination. The receptors were gathered from a man aged 45 to 70 who received an inactivated influenza vaccine. Both conserved end residues are part of each CDR3. Fields, in order: J gene, V gene, D gene, clone size, CDR3 DNA, CDR3 protein. The D gene is left open where the match is weak. Clone sizes are given selectively: once, few, many, or a class where the clone is expanded.

>TRBJ1-1|TRBV12-3/TRBV12-4|.|few
TGTGCCAGCAGTTTAGCAGGGCGGGACACTGAAGCTTTCTTT
CASSLAGRDTEAFF
>TRBJ2-7|TRBV2|.|.
TGTGCCAGCAGTGACCCTCGGGACGAGACCTACGAGCAGTACTTC
CASSDPRDETYEQYF
>TRBJ2-5|TRBV5-1|TRBD1|few
TGCGCCAGCAGCGTACAGACAGGGGAAGAGACCCAGTACTTC
CASSVQTGEETQYF
>TRBJ2-3|TRBV7-9|.|many
TGTGCCAGCAGCAAACTAGCAACAGGAGGGACAGATACGCAGTATTTT
CASSKLATGGTDTQYF
>TRBJ1-1|TRBV19|TRBD1|few
TGTGCCAGTAGCCGCGCAGGGGGGAGCACTGAAGCTTTCTTT
CASSRAGGSTEAFF
>TRBJ1-2|TRBV20-1|.|.
TGCAGTGCGGGGTTAATGCATTTTAGCTATGGCTACACCTTC
CSAGLMHFSYGYTF
>TRBJ2-7|TRBV6-1|TRBD1|few
TGTGCCAGCAGTCCTCGGGACAGGAGCGAGCAGTACTTC
CASSPRDRSEQYF
>TRBJ1-6|TRBV4-2|.|few
TGTGCCAGCAGCCAAGATCCTGATTCACCCCTCCACTTT
CASSQDPDSPLHF
>TRBJ1-4|TRBV18|TRBD1|few
TGTGCCAGCTCTCGGAGACCGGGACAGCGTAATGAAAAACTGTTTTTT
CASSRRPGQRNEKLFF
>TRBJ2-3|TRBV20-1|TRBD2|few
TGCAGTGCTCCCCCGGCGGGGGGGACAGATACGCAGTATTTT
CSAPPAGGTDTQYF
>TRBJ2-1|TRBV7-7|.|many
TGTGCTAGCAGCTTAGCCCAAGGGAATGAGCAGTTCTTC
CASSLAQGNEQFF
>TRBJ1-5|TRBV16|TRBD1|many
TGTGCCAGCAGCCAATTCCAGGGGGAGGGTCAGCCCCAGCATTTT
CASSQFQGEGQPQHF
>TRBJ1-2|TRBV12-3/TRBV12-4|TRBD1|.
TGTGCCAGCAATACAGGGGGTAAGAACTATGGCTACACCTTC
CASNTGGKNYGYTF
>TRBJ2-1|TRBV12-3/TRBV12-4|.|.
TGTGCCAGCAGTTTCGAATCGGTTGGTTCCTACAATGAGCAGTTCTTC
CASSFESVGSYNEQFF
>TRBJ2-7|TRBV4-1|.|many
TGCGCCAGCAGCCAGGGCCCCGGGACCTACGAGCAGTACTTC
CASSQGPGTYEQYF
>TRBJ1-5|TRBV12-3/TRBV12-4|TRBD1|.
TGTGCCAGCAGCGCAGGGGGAAATAGCAATCAGCCCCAGCATTTT
CASSAGGNSNQPQHF
>TRBJ2-5|TRBV5-6|TRBD2|many
TGTGCCAGCAGCTTGGTTCAGGGCGGGGGAGAGACCCAGTACTTC
CASSLVQGGGETQYF
>TRBJ1-5|TRBV20-1|.|many
TGCAGTACAGGACGCGTCAATCAGCCCCAGCATTTT
CSTGRVNQPQHF
>TRBJ1-1|TRBV11-2|.|few
TGTGCCAGCAGCAGAGGAGTAAGTGAAGCTTTCTTT
CASSRGVSEAFF
>TRBJ2-2|TRBV7-9|TRBD1|.
TGTGCCAGCAGCTTACGCCGGGACAGGGTGTTCACCGGGGAGCTGTTTTTT
CASSLRRDRVFTGELFF
>TRBJ2-3|TRBV12-3/TRBV12-4|.|.
TGTGCCAGCAGTACAGCGGGTGAAGGCACAGATACGCAGTATTTT
CASSTAGEGTDTQYF
>TRBJ2-7|TRBV6-2/TRBV6-3|.|few
TGTGCCAGCAGTTACCCGAGTTACCTATCCTACGAGCAGTACTTC
CASSYPSYLSYEQYF
>TRBJ2-7|TRBV20-1|.|few
TGCAGTGCTAGAGATGGAGGGGCGGTGGCACTCTACGAGCAGTACTTC
CSARDGGAVALYEQYF
>TRBJ2-5|TRBV29-1|.|few
TGCAGCGTCAGGTCAGGGGGGCCCGAGACCCAGTACTTC
CSVRSGGPETQYF
>TRBJ2-1|TRBV18|.|.
TGTGCCAGCTCACCAACCAGGGAGTTCAATGAGCAGTTCTTC
CASSPTREFNEQFF
>TRBJ2-7|TRBV20-1|TRBD2|few
TGCAGTGCTAGAACCGGGACTAGCGATTTTCGCGAGCAGTACTTC
CSARTGTSDFREQYF
>TRBJ2-3|TRBV6-2/TRBV6-3|TRBD2|many
TGTGCCAGCAGTTACGTGTCTAGCGGAACAGATACGCAGTATTTT
CASSYVSSGTDTQYF
>TRBJ1-4|TRBV5-1|TRBD1|many
TGCGCCAGCAGTCGGACAGGACCTAATGAAAAACTGTTTTTT
CASSRTGPNEKLFF
>TRBJ1-2|TRBV12-3/TRBV12-4|.|many
TGTGCCAGCAGCCCTGACAGTTTTGGCTACACCTTC
CASSPDSFGYTF
>TRBJ2-1|TRBV5-1|TRBD2|few
TGCGCCAGCAGCTTCGCTAGCGGCCGCCCAGATGAGCAGTTCTTC
CASSFASGRPDEQFF
>TRBJ2-3|TRBV6-5|TRBD1|.
TGTGCCAGCAGGTACTGGGACAGAGAGACAGATACGCAGTATTTT
CASRYWDRETDTQYF
>TRBJ1-3|TRBV7-6|TRBD1|many
TGTGCCAGCAGCCCGTGGGACAGGGGAATTAGAGGAAACACCATATATTTT
CASSPWDRGIRGNTIYF
>TRBJ2-5|TRBV4-2|TRBD2|few
TGTGCCAGCAGCCAAGATGGGGCGGGAGGGCCTCGAGAGACCCAGTACTTC
CASSQDGAGGPRETQYF
>TRBJ2-1|TRBV3-1|.|many
TGTGCCAGCAGCCACGCTGAGACCCACAATGAGCAGTTCTTC
CASSHAETHNEQFF
>TRBJ2-7|TRBV6-1|TRBD2|few
TGTGCCAGCAGTGAGCTAGCGGAAGCCTACGAGCAGTACTTC
CASSELAEAYEQYF
>TRBJ2-1|TRBV6-2/TRBV6-3|TRBD1|.
TGTGCCAGCAACCCGAACAGGGGTTCCTACAATGAGCAGTTCTTC
CASNPNRGSYNEQFF
>TRBJ2-2|TRBV4-2|.|few
TGTGCCAGCAGCCAAGACAGGGTGGTAGCCGGGGAGCTGTTTTTT
CASSQDRVVAGELFF
>TRBJ2-7|TRBV12-3/TRBV12-4|.|few
TGTGCCAGCAGTTTAGGGGACAATGGGGGCTACGAGCAGTACTTC
CASSLGDNGGYEQYF
>TRBJ2-1|TRBV5-1|TRBD2|many
TGCGCCAGCAGCCCCCGGACTAGCGGGAGGGCCTCCCTCCATGAGCAGTTCTTC
CASSPRTSGRASLHEQFF